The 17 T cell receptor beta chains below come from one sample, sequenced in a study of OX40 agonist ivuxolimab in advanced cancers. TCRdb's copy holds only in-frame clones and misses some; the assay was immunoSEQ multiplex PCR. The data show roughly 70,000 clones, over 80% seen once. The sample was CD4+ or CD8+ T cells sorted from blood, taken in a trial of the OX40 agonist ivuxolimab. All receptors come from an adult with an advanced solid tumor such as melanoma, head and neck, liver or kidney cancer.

In DNA, the CDR3 is TGTGCCAGCAGCCAAGATCCCCTAGCTAGTTATGAGCAGTTCTTC. It is translated as CASSQDPLASYEQFF. The rearrangement links TRBV4-2 to TRBJ2-1; maybe TRBD2 (5 bases). CDR1 LGHNA and CDR2 YNFKEQ come from the germline V gene. The CDR3 runs to 15 residues. Trimming cost V 0 bases and J 8 bases, with 14 bases left between them.

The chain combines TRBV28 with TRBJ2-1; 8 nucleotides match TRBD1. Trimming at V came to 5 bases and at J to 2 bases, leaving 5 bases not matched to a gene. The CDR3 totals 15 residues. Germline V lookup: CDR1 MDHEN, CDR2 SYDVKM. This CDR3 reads CASSTTGAPYNEQFF. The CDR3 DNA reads TGTGCCAGCAGTACGACAGGGGCCCCCTACAATGAGCAGTTCTTC.

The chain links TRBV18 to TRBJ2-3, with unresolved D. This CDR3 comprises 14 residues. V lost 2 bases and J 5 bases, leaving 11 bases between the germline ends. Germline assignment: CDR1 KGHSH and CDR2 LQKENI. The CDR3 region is CASSPNQLRDTQYF. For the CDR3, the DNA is TGTGCCAGCTCACCAAATCAACTTAGAGATACGCAGTATTTT.

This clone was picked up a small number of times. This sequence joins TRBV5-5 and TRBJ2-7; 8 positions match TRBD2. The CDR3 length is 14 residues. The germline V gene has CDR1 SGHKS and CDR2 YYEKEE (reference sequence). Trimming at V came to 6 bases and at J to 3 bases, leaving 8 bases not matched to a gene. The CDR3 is CASKVAGGVYEQYF. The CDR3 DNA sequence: TGTGCCAGCAAGGTCGCGGGGGGAGTCTACGAGCAGTACTTC.

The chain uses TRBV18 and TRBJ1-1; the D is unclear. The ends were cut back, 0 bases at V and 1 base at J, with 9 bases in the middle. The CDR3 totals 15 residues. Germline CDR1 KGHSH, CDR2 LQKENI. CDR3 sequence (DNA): TGTGCCAGCTCACCACCGCGGGGTTGGAACACTGAAGCTTTCTTT. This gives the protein CASSPPRGWNTEAFF.

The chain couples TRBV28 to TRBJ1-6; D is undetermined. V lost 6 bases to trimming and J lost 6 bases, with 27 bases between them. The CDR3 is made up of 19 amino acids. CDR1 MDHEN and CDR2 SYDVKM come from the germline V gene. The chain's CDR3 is CASSTLEHRSDVTNSPLHF. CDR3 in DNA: TGTGCCAGCAGCACATTGGAACACCGCAGCGACGTGACTAATTCACCCCTCCACTTT.

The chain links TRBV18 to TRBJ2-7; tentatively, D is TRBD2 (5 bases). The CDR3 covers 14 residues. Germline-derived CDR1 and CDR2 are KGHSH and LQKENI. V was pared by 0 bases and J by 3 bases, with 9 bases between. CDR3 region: CASSPPGKGYEQYF. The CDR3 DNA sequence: TGTGCCAGCTCACCACCCGGGAAAGGCTACGAGCAGTACTTC.

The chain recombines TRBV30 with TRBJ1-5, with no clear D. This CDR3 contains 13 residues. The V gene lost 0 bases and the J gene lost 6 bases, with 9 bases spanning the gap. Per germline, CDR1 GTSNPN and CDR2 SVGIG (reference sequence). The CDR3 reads CAWSVSGFQPQHF. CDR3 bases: TGTGCCTGGAGTGTATCGGGGTTTCAGCCCCAGCATTTT.

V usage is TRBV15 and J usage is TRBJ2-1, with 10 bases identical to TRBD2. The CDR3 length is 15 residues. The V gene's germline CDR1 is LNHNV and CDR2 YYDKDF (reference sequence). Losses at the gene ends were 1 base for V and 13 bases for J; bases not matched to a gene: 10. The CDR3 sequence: CATSRGRGSSGRQFF. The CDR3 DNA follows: TGTGCCACCAGCAGAGGTCGGGGGTCTAGCGGGAGACAGTTCTTC.

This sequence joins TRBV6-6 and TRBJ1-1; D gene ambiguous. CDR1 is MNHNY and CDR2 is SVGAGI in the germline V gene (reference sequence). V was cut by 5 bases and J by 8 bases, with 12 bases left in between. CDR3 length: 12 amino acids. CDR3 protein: CASSLALAEAFF. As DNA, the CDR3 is TGTGCCAGCAGTCTCGCGTTAGCCGAAGCTTTCTTT.

Here the CDR3 DNA reads TGCGCCAGCAGCTTTAGCGGGAGGGCCCTCACAGATACGCAGTATTTT. Its protein is CASSFSGRALTDTQYF. This rearrangement joins TRBV5-1 to TRBJ2-3, with 11 bases matching TRBD2. The germline V gene has CDR1 SGHRS and CDR2 YFSETQ. The CDR3 is 16 amino acids. With 2 bases clipped from V and 2 bases from J, the junction kept 4 bases outside the gene matches.

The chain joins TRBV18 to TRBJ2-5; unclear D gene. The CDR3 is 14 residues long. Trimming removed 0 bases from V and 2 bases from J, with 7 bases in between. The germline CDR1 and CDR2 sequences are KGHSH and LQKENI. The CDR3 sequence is CASSPPTQQETQYF. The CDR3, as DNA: TGTGCCAGCTCACCACCGACGCAGCAAGAGACCCAGTACTTC.

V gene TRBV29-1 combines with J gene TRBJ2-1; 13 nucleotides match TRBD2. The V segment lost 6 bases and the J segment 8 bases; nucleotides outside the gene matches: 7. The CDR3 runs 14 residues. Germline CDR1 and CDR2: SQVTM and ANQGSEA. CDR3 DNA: TGCAGCGTGGACGGACTAGCGGGAGTCGATGAGCAGTTCTTC. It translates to CSVDGLAGVDEQFF.

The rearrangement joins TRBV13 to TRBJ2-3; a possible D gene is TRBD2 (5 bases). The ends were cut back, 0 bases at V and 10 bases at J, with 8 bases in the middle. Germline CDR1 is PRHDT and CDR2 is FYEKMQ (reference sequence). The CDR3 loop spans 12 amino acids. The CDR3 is CASSLGTTSQYF. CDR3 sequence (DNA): TGTGCCAGCAGCTTAGGGACTACCTCGCAGTATTTT.

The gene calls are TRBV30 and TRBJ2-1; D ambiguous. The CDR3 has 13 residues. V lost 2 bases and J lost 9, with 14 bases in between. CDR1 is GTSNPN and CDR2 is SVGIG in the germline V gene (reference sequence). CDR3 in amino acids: CAWSWERQSEQFF. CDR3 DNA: TGTGCCTGGAGTTGGGAACGGCAAAGTGAGCAGTTCTTC. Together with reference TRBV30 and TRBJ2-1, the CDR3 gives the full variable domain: SQTIHQWPATLVQPVGSPLSLECTVEGTSNPNLYWYRQAAGRGLQLLFYSVGIGQISSEVPQNLSASRPQDRQFILSSKKLLLSDSGFYLCAWSWERQSEQFFGPGTRLTVL.

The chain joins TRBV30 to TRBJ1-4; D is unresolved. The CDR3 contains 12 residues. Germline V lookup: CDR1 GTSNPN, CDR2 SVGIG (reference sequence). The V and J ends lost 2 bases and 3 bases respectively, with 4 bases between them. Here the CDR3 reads CAWSFPNEKLFF. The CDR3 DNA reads TGTGCCTGGAGTTTCCCTAATGAAAAACTGTTTTTT.

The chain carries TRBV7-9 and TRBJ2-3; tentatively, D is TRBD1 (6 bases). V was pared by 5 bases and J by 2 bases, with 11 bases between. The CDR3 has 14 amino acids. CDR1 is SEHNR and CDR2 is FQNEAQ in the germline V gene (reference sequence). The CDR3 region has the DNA TGTGCCAGCAGCCAGGGGTTTTCCACAGATACGCAGTATTTT. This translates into CASSQGFSTDTQYF.